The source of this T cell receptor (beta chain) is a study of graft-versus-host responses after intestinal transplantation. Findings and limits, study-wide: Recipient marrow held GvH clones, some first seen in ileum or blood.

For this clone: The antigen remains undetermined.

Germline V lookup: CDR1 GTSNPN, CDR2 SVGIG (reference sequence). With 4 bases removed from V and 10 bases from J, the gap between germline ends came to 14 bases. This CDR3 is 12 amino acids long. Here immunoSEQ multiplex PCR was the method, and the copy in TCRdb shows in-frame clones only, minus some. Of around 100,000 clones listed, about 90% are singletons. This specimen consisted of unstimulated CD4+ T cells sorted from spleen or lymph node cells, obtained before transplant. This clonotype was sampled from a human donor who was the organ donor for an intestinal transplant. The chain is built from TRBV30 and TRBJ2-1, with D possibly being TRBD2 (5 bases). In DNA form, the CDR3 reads TGTGCCTGGAAGTTCGGGGTTGGAGAGCAGTTCTTC. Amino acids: CAWKFGVGEQFF.